What follows is one T cell receptor beta chain and its context. At the DNA level, this CDR3 is encoded by other sequences in the same sample as well. As processed by the authors: From reference gene primer amplification, estimates of nucleated cell counts were derived. Assay used: immunoSEQ multiplex PCR; TCRdb lists only in-frame clones, some missing. Clone size and V and J calls were adopted from that table, with D and trimming inferred from the DNA. The table records 250,000 to 300,000 clones, roughly 90% of them present only once. The data originate from a study of blood T cell repertoires in COVID-19. Study details: Acute and convalescent COVID-19 specimens originated in the United States, Italy and Spain. Nucleic acid was either cDNA or gDNA, and it came from T cells, B-cell-depleted T cells, or PBMCs.

This CDR3 region has 11 residues. Germline V gene lookup returns CDR1 SQVTM and CDR2 ANQGSEA. V was cut by 4 bases and J by 0 bases, with 4 bases left in between. What was sequenced was peripheral blood. The V and J genes are TRBV29-1 and TRBJ2-7, with D unclear. The TCR sequence derives from a woman in her 30s with acute or convalescent COVID-19. CDR3 nucleotides: TGCAGCGTTGGTAGCTCCTACGAGCAGTACTTC. As protein: CSVGSSYEQYF.